Sequencing of this TCR beta chain was carried out in a study of T cells in Graves' hyperthyroidism and ophthalmopathy. The investigators amplified TCR beta CDR3 regions from RNA transcripts. With the HTBI primer set, the TCR CDR3 went through a first round of RT-PCR. Each CDR3 protein gets one entry after TCRdb re-called the multiplex PCR reads with MiXCR. The repertoire consists of 490,000 or so distinct CDR3 sequences, with 20% occurring once and the leading ten covering roughly 44%. This clonotype was observed at least ten times. This CDR3 spans 13 amino acids. V was clipped by 4 bases and J by 6 bases; unmatched bases: 3.

The chain is built from TRBV12-3 or TRBV12-4 and TRBJ2-7; TRBD1 agrees at 10 bases. Sequencing was done on a sample of blood. The sequence was obtained from a man aged 35-49 years with Graves' ophthalmopathy. The DNA of the CDR3 is TGTGCCAGCAGTTGGGACAGGGGACTCGAGCAGTACTTC. Translating it yields CASSWDRGLEQYF.